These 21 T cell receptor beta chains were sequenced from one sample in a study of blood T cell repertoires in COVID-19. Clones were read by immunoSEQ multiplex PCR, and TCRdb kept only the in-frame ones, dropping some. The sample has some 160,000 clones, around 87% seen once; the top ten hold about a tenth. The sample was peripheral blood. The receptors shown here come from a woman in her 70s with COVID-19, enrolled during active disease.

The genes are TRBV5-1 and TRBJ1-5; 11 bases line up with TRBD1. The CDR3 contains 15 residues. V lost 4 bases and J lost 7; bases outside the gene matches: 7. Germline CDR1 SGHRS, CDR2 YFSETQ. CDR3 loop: CASSTDGTGGQPQHF. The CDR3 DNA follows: TGCGCCAGCAGCACGGACGGGACAGGGGGACAGCCCCAGCATTTT.

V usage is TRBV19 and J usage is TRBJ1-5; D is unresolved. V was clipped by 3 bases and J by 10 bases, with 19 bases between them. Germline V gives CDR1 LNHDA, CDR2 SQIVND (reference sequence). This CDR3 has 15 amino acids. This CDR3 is CASSMSPPRASPQHF. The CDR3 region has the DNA TGTGCCAGTAGTATGTCCCCCCCTCGGGCTAGCCCCCAGCATTTT.

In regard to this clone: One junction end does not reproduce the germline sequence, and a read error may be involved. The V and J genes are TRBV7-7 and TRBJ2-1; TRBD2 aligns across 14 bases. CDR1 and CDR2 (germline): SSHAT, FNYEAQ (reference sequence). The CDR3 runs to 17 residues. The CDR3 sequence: CASSRLAGGTSYNEQFF. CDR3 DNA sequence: TGTGCTAGCAGCCGACTAGCGGGGGGGACGTCCTACAATGAGCAGTTCTTC.

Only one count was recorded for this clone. This CDR3 reads CSAAEGGYGYTF. CDR3 sequence (DNA): TGCAGCGCCGCCGAAGGGGGCTATGGCTACACCTTC. The chain links TRBV29-1 to TRBJ1-2, with a tentative D call TRBD1 (6 bases). With 7 bases removed from V and 4 bases from J, the gap between germline ends came to 13 bases. Germline V gene sequence: CDR1 SQVTM, CDR2 ANQGSEA. CDR3 length equals 12 residues. Full variable domain (rest looked up from reference TRBV29-1 and TRBJ1-2): SAVISQKPSRDICQRGTSLTIQCQVDSQVTMMFWYRQQPGQSLTLIATANQGSEATYESGFVIDKFPISRPNLTFSTLTVSNMSPEDSSIYLCSAAEGGYGYTFGSGTRLTVV.

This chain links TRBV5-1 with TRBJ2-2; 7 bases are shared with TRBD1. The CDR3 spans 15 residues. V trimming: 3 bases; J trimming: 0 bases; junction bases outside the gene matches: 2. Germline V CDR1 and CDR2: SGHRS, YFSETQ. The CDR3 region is CASSWDSSNTGELFF. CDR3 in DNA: TGCGCCAGCAGCTGGGACAGCTCGAACACCGGGGAGCTGTTTTTT.

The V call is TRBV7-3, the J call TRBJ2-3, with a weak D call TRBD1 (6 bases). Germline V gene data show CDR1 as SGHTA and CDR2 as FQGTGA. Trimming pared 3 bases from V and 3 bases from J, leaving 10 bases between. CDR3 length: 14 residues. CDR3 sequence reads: CASSFTRGTDTQYF. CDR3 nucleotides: TGTGCCAGCAGCTTCACGAGGGGGACAGATACGCAGTATTTT.

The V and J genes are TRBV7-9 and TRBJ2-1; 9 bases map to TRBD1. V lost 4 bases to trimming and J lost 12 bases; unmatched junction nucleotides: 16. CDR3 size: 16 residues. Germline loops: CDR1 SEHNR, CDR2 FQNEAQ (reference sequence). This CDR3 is CASSSSTGTGRLGQFF. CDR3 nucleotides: TGTGCCAGCAGCTCAAGTACCGGGACAGGGAGGCTTGGGCAGTTCTTC.

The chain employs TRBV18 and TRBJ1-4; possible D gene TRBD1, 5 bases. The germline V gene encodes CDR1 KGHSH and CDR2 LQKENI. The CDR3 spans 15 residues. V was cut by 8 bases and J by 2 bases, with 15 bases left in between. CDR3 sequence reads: CASARGVSTNEKLFF. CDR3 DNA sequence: TGTGCCAGCGCTAGGGGCGTCTCGACTAATGAAAAACTGTTTTTT.

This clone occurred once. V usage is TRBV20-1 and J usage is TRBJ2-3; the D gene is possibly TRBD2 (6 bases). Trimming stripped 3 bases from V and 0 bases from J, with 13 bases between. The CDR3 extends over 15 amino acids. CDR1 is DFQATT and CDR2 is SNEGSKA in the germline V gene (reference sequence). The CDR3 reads CSASLSAGSTDTQYF. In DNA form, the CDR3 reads TGCAGTGCTAGTCTATCGGCGGGGAGCACAGATACGCAGTATTTT.

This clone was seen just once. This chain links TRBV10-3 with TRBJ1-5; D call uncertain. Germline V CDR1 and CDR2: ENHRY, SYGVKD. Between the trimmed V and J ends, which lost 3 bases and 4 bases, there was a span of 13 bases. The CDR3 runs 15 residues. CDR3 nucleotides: TGTGCCATCAGTGACAACCCGGAGGGTAATCAGCCCCAGCATTTT. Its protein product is CAISDNPEGNQPQHF.

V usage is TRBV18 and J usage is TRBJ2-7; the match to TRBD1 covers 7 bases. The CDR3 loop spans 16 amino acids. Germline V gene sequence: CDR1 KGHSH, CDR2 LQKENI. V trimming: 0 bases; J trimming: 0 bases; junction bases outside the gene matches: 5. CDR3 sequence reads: CASSPPDRIYSYEQYF. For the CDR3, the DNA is TGTGCCAGCTCACCACCGGACAGGATTTACTCCTACGAGCAGTACTTC.

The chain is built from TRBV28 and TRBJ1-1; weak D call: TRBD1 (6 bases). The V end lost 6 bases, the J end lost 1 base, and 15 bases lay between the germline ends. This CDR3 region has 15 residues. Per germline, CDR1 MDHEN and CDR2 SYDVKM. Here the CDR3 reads CASRTPGTSNTEAFF. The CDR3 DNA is TGTGCCAGCAGAACCCCCGGGACATCGAACACTGAAGCTTTCTTT.

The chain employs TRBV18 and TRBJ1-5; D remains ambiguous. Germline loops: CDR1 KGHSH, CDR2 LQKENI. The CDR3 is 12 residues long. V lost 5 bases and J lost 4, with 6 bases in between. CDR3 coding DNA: TGTGCCAGCTCAGCAACAAATCAGCCCCAGCATTTT. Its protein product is CASSATNQPQHF.

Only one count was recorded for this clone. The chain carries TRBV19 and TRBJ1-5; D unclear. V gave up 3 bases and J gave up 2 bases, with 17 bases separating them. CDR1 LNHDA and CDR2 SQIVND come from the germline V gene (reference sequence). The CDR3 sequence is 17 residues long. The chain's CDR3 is CASSISRVWEGNQPQHF. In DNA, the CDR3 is TGTGCCAGTAGTATTTCAAGGGTATGGGAGGGCAATCAGCCCCAGCATTTT.

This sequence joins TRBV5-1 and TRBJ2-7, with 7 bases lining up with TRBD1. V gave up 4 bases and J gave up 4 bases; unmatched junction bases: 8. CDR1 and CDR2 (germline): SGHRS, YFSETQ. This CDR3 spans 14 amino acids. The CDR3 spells CASSPTGQVYEQYF. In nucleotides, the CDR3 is TGCGCCAGCAGCCCGACAGGACAGGTTTACGAGCAGTACTTC. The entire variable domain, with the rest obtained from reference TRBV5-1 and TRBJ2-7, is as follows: KAGVTQTPRYLIKTRGQQVTLSCSPISGHRSVSWYQQTPGQGLQFLFEYFSETQRNKGNFPGRFSGRQFSNSRSEMNVSTLELGDSALYLCASSPTGQVYEQYFGPGTRLTVT.

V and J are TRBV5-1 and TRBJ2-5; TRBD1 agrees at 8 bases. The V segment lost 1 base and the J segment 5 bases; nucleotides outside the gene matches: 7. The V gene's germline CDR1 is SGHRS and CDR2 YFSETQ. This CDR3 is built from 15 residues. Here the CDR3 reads CASSLPGGYSETQYF. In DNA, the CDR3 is TGCGCCAGCAGCTTGCCAGGGGGCTATTCGGAGACCCAGTACTTC.

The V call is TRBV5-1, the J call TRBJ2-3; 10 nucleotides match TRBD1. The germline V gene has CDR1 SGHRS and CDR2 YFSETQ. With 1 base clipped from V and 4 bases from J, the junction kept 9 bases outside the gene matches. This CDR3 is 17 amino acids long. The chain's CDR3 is CASSLRGQGSMADTQYF. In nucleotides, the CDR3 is TGCGCCAGCAGCTTGCGGGGACAGGGGAGTATGGCAGATACGCAGTATTTT. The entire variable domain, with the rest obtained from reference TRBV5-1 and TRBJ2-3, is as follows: KAGVTQTPRYLIKTRGQQVTLSCSPISGHRSVSWYQQTPGQGLQFLFEYFSETQRNKGNFPGRFSGRQFSNSRSEMNVSTLELGDSALYLCASSLRGQGSMADTQYFGPGTRLTVL.

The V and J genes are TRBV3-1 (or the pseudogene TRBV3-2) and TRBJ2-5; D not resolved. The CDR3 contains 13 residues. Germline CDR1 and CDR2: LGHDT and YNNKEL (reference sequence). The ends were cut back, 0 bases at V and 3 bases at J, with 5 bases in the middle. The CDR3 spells CASSQDSEETQYF. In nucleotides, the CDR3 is TGTGCCAGCAGCCAAGATTCTGAAGAGACCCAGTACTTC.

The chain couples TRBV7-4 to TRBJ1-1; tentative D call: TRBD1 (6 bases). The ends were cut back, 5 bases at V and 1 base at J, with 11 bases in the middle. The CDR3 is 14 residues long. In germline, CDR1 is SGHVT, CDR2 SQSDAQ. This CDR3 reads CASSASQGNTEAFF. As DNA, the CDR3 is TGTGCCAGCAGCGCCTCACAGGGGAACACTGAAGCTTTCTTT.

The CDR3 DNA sequence: TGTGCCAGTCACCGGACAGATTCCTACAATGAGCAGTTCTTC. It yields the protein CASHRTDSYNEQFF. The chain carries TRBV19 and TRBJ2-1, with D maybe TRBD1 (6 bases). Trimming removed 8 bases at V and 1 base at J, with 12 bases between. The germline V gene has CDR1 LNHDA and CDR2 SQIVND (reference sequence). This CDR3 has 14 amino acids.

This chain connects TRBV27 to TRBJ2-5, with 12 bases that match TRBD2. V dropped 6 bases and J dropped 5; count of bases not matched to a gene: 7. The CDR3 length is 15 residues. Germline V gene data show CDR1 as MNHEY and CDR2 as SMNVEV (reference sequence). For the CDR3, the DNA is TGTGCCAGCAGAATACTAGCGGGGGGACACGAGACCCAGTACTTC. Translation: CASRILAGGHETQYF.